The TCR beta chain under discussion was sequenced for a study of Graves' ophthalmopathy and Graves' hyperthyroidism. The study recruited hyperthyroidism patients aged 18 to 65 who were newly diagnosed, under 2 months' duration. The authors isolated PBMCs from 8 to 10 ml of fresh peripheral blood. V gave up 2 bases and J gave up 0 bases, with 4 bases separating them. The CDR3 is 13 amino acids. Germline V lookup: CDR1 KGHSH, CDR2 LQKENI. In its sample, this clonotype was seen many times. The TCR beta CDR3 regions underwent amplification from RNA transcripts. HTBI primers were used in a first-round RT-PCR, which preceded a second-round multiplex PCR. Via MiXCR, TCRdb re-called the multiplex PCR reads, giving one row per CDR3 protein. This table has 500,000 to 700,000 distinct CDR3 sequences, 22% appearing once.

The sequenced material came from peripheral blood. The TCR comes from a woman under 30 with stable Graves' hyperthyroidism. Some clones in this sample may be carry-over from other donors' samples. The J gene is TRBJ1-2, the V gene TRBV18, with D uncertain. The CDR3 loop reads CASSPESNYGYTF. In DNA, the CDR3 is TGTGCCAGCTCACCAGAATCTAACTATGGCTACACCTTC.